This record covers a single TCR beta chain. Its cognate antigen is unknown. Trimming cost V 0 bases and J 2 bases, with 9 bases left between them. The CDR3 is made up of 15 amino acids. CDR1 and CDR2 from the germline V gene are ENHRY and SYGVKD. The sample originates from a study of beta chain features in type 1 diabetes. The whole isolated RNA underwent reverse transcription, so sequencing captured expressed TCRB transcripts. Method: immunoSEQ multiplex PCR; TCRdb's copy keeps in-frame clones and lacks some. This table holds about 620,000 clones, around a sixth found once. Study results and limitations: TCRB CDR3s from Type 1 diabetes patients were moderately but significantly shorter in all four CD4+ subsets. The question of HLA type influencing TCRB rearrangement was one that remained unresolved here. Within patients, naive, central memory and Treg TCRB repertoires seemed more similar than within healthy donors.

The origin of this receptor is a man aged 18 to 29 in good health. The sample was naive CD4+ T cells from blood. The chain combines TRBV10-3 with TRBJ2-3; D uncertain. CDR3 sequence (DNA): TGTGCCATCAGTGAGTCCCTAGGGATCACAGATACGCAGTATTTT. Translated: CAISESLGITDTQYF.